This TCR beta chain is drawn from a study of T cell repertoires in cytomegalovirus infection. Overall study: Public TCR beta signatures provided an indication of both CMV infection and a matching HLA type.

Points on this clonotype: Antigen unknown. A read error may be the cause here, since a much bigger clone is one base away. This likely comes from a read error, as the CDR3 has no conserved phenylalanine or tryptophan at its end.

Study-wide points: Dominating the ex vivo response were TCR beta clonotypes that were CMV-specific and HLA-C-restricted.

TCRdb used MiXCR to reprocess the reads, holding one entry per CDR3 protein. The table includes fewer than 400,000 distinct CDR3 sequences, 15% to 20% detected once. The clonotype comes from a human donor in good health (CMV status not recorded). Some clones in this sample may be carry-over from other donors' samples. Material: PBMCs.

The CDR3 is CASSSGQGVSQPQHL. CDR3 nucleotides: TGTGCCAGCAGCTCCGGACAGGGGGTTTCTCAGCCCCAGCATCTT. The chain employs TRBV7-8 and TRBJ1-5; 10 bases are shared with TRBD1. V lost 4 bases and J lost 6; bases outside the gene matches: 6. This CDR3 spans 15 amino acids. The germline V gene encodes CDR1 SGHVS and CDR2 FQNEAQ.